The 9 T cell receptor beta chains in this list originate from one sample, sequenced in a study of blood T cell repertoires in COVID-19. The protocol was immunoSEQ multiplex PCR, while the TCRdb copy is restricted to in-frame clones and leaves out a portion. Here the sample spans approximately 110,000 clones, less than 75% being singletons. The sample consisted of peripheral blood. These receptors were taken from a human donor with acute or convalescent COVID-19. The donor label of this sample is uncertain.

The V and J genes are TRBV5-6 and TRBJ1-2, with 10 bases aligning to TRBD1. This CDR3 is 19 amino acids long. Trimming cost V 0 bases and J 5 bases; bases outside gene matches: 16. The germline gives CDR1 SGHDT, CDR2 YYEEEE. CDR3 DNA sequence: TGTGCCAGCAGCTTGGCTCTCGGGACAGGGGTCGAGGTTCTATATGGCTACACCTTC. Amino acids: CASSLALGTGVEVLYGYTF.

This clone appeared a few times. V and J are TRBV3-1 (or the pseudogene TRBV3-2) and TRBJ2-1; D ambiguous. This CDR3 has 13 amino acids. Germline loops: CDR1 LGHDT, CDR2 YNNKEL (reference sequence). Trimming pared 5 bases from V and 2 bases from J, leaving 7 bases between. CDR3 amino acids: CASSSYPYNEQFF. The CDR3 region has the DNA TGTGCCAGCAGCTCCTATCCCTACAATGAGCAGTTCTTC.

The CDR3 here is CASSPEPYEQYV. Here the CDR3 DNA reads TGTGCCAGCAGCCCAGAACCCTACGAGCAGTACGTC. The gene calls are TRBV6-6 and TRBJ2-7; D is uncertain. The CDR3 totals 12 residues. In germline, CDR1 is MNHNY, CDR2 SVGAGI (reference sequence). V shed 6 bases and J shed 2 bases, with 8 bases lying between them.

The chain combines TRBV5-1 with TRBJ2-2; 8 nucleotides line up with TRBD2. The junction had 5 bases not matched to a gene; V was cut back by 4 bases and J by 3 bases. Per germline, CDR1 SGHRS and CDR2 YFSETQ. CDR3 length: 15 amino acids. For the CDR3, the DNA is TGCGCCAGCAGCCCAGGACTAGCTGACACCGGGGAGCTGTTTTTT. Translating gives CASSPGLADTGELFF.

V and J are TRBV12-5 and TRBJ1-1; the match to TRBD1 covers 9 bases. CDR3 length equals 13 residues. The ends lost 8 bases at V and 3 bases at J; junction bases unmatched: 4. Germline CDR1 LGHNT, CDR2 FRNRAP. In DNA form, the CDR3 reads TGTGCTAGTTCGGGACAGGGATACACTGAAGCTTTCTTT. Protein: CASSGQGYTEAFF.

The chain carries TRBV19 and TRBJ2-7; maybe TRBD2 (7 bases). This CDR3 is built from 16 residues. Deletions cut 3 bases from V and 4 bases from J, with 19 bases between. From germline, CDR1 is LNHDA and CDR2 SQIVND (reference sequence). CDR3 sequence: CASSIFVRGLSYEQYV. CDR3 DNA sequence: TGTGCCAGTAGTATCTTCGTGCGGGGGCTCTCGTACGAGCAGTACGTC.

The chain uses TRBV2 and TRBJ1-5; D is possibly TRBD1 (5 bases). The CDR3 sequence is 14 residues long. Looked up from germline, CDR1 is SNHLY and CDR2 is FYNNEI. The ends were cut back, 6 bases at V and 2 bases at J, with 11 bases in the middle. The CDR3 DNA reads TGTGCCAGCAGGACATGGGGGGGCAATCAGCCCCAGCATTTT. As protein: CASRTWGGNQPQHF.

The rearrangement uses TRBV5-1 and TRBJ1-2, with unresolved D. In germline, CDR1 is SGHRS, CDR2 YFSETQ. The CDR3 totals 14 residues. Trimming left V 0 bases short and J 1 base short, with 7 bases between. This CDR3 is CASSLGQNNYGYTF. The CDR3 bases are TGCGCCAGCAGCTTGGGACAAAATAACTATGGCTACACCTTC.

This chain connects TRBV6-5 to TRBJ1-2; D possibly corresponds to TRBD1 (6 bases). The V end lost 8 bases, the J end lost 0 bases, and 16 bases lay between the germline ends. CDR1 and CDR2 (germline): MNHEY, SVGAGI. This CDR3 has 15 amino acids. CDR3 residues: CASFAGAGSNYGYTF. The CDR3 DNA follows: TGTGCCAGCTTCGCAGGGGCTGGATCTAACTATGGCTACACCTTC.